The clone carrying this T cell receptor beta chain was counted many times. Its antigen is still unknown. These data are taken from a study of spatial heterogeneity in lung cancer. Study overall: Within raw reads, each unique TCR and UMI combination appeared on average more than ten times.

Study findings and constraints: Tumor mutation count correlated with how many alpha and beta TCRs expanded intratumorally. Coverage of tumor T cells, an estimated figure, was about 7% for alpha and around 12% for beta chains.

Germline V gene lookup returns CDR1 SGHTA and CDR2 FQGNSA. V lost 2 bases, J lost 4 bases, and 4 bases stayed unmatched. This CDR3 comprises 16 residues. The presence of a unique molecular identifier marked each TCR cDNA molecule. TCRdb ran MiXCR on the 5' RACE reads and lists one entry per CDR3 protein. The sample includes 9,000 to 10,000 distinct CDR3 sequences, over 11% seen only once; the top ten take roughly an eighth. Time point given: sample taken at primary tumor resection. Whole RNA was taken from tumor, nontumor lung or frozen PBMC; it was then sequenced unsorted. The TCR was taken from a male donor with early-stage non-small cell lung cancer. This chain links TRBV7-2 with TRBJ2-2; 10 bases are shared with TRBD2. The sequenced sample was lung tumor tissue, obtained at surgery. CDR3 nucleotides: TGTGCCAGCAGCTTAATGTCTAGCGGGAGCACCGGGGAGCTGTTTTTT. Protein sequence: CASSLMSSGSTGELFF.